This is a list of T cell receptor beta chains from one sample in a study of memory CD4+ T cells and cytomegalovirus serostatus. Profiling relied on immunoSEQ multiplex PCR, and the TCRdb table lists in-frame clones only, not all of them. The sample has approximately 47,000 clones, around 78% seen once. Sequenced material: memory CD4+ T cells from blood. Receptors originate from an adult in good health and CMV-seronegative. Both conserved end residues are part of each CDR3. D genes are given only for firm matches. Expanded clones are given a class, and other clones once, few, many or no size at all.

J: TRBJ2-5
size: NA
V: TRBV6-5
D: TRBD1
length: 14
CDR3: CASKGALNQETQYF
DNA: TGTGCCAGCAAGGGGGCCCTCAACCAAGAGACCCAGTACTTC

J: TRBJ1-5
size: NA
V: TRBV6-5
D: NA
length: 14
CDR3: CASSDPSSNQPQHF
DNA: TGTGCCAGCAGTGACCCCAGTTCCAATCAGCCCCAGCATTTT

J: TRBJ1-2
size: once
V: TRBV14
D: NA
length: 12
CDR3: CASSQQNYGYTF
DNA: TGTGCCAGCAGCCAACAAAACTATGGCTACACCTTC

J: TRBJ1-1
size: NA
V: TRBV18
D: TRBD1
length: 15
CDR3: CASSPDRGLNTEAFF
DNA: TGTGCCAGCTCACCAGACAGGGGCCTAAACACTGAAGCTTTCTTT

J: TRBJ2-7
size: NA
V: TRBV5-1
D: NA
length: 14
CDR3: CASSVSRISYEQYF
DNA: TGCGCCAGCAGCGTCTCCAGGATCTCCTACGAGCAGTACTTC

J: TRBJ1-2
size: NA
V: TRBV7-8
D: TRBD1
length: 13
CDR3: CASSLLDRGAYTF
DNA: TGTGCCAGCAGCTTATTGGACAGGGGCGCCTACACCTTC

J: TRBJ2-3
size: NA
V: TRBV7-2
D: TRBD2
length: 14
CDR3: CASSPWGGTDTQYF
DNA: TGTGCCAGCAGCCCTTGGGGGGGGACAGATACGCAGTATTTT

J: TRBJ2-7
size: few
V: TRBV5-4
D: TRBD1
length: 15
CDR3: CASSLGGTGGYEQYF
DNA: TGTGCCAGCAGCTTGGGGGGGACAGGGGGATACGAGCAGTACTTC

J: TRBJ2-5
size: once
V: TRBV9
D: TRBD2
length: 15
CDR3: CASSVATGGWETQYF
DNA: TGTGCCAGCAGCGTAGCTACGGGGGGATGGGAGACCCAGTACTTC

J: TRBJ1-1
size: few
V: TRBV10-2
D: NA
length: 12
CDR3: CASGTGNTEAFF
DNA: TGCGCCAGCGGGACGGGGAACACTGAAGCTTTCTTT

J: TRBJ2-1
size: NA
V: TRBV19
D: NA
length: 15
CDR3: CASNPGRTAYNEQFF
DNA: TGTGCCAGTAACCCGGGGCGGACCGCCTACAATGAGCAGTTCTTC

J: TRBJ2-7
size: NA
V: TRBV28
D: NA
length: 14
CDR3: CASSFLGGPYEQYF
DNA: TGTGCCAGCAGTTTTTTGGGTGGTCCCTACGAGCAGTACTTC

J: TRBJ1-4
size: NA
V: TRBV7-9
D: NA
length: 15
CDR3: CASSGPSATNEKLFF
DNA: TGTGCCAGCAGCGGACCATCAGCAACTAATGAAAAACTGTTTTTT

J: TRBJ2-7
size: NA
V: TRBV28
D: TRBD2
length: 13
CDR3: CASTGTTTYEQYF
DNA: TGTGCCAGCACCGGGACTACTACCTACGAGCAGTACTTC

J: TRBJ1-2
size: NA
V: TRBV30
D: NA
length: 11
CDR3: CAYQGFGGYTF
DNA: TGTGCCTACCAGGGCTTTGGAGGCTACACCTTC

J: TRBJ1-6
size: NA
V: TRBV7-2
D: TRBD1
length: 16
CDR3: CASGRWGTGVQSPLHF
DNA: TGTGCCAGCGGGCGGTGGGGGACAGGGGTTCAATCACCCCTCCACTTT

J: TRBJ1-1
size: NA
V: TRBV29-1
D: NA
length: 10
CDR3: CSAGTDEAFF
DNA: TGCAGCGCCGGAACCGATGAAGCTTTCTTT

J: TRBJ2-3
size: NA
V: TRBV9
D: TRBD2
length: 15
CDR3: CASSVGGLDTDTQYF
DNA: TGTGCCAGCAGCGTAGGGGGACTAGACACAGATACGCAGTATTTT

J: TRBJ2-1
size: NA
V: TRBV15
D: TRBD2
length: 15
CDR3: CATSIGGGARSEQFF
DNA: TGTGCCACCAGCATAGGCGGGGGGGCACGGAGTGAGCAGTTCTTC

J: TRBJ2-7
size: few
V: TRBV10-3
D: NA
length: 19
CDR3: CAISESRGLRDVPRYEQYF
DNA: TGTGCCATCAGTGAGTCGAGGGGACTGCGGGACGTCCCCCGCTACGAGCAGTACTTC

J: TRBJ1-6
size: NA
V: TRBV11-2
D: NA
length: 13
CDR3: CASSLGFGSPLHF
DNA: TGTGCCAGCAGCTTAGGGTTCGGATCACCCCTCCACTTT

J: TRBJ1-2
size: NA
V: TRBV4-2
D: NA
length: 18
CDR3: CASSLWDMSVPHPYGYTF
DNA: TGTGCCAGCAGCTTGTGGGACATGAGTGTACCCCATCCCTATGGCTACACCTTC

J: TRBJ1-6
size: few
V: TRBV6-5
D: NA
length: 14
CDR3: CASSLQGMSSPLHF
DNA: TGTGCCAGCAGTTTACAGGGTATGAGCTCACCCCTCCACTTT

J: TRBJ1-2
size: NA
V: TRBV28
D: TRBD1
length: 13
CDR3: CASSLDRGYGYTF
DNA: TGTGCCAGCAGCCTGGACAGGGGCTATGGCTACACCTTC

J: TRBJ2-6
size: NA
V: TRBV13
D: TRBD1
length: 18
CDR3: CASSLEVPGGSGANVLTF
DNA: TGTGCCAGCAGCTTAGAGGTCCCAGGGGGCTCTGGGGCCAACGTCCTGACTTTC

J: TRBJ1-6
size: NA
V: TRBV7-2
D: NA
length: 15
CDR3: CASSTRGGIGSPLHF
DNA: TGTGCCAGCAGCACCCGAGGGGGGATCGGATCACCCCTCCACTTT

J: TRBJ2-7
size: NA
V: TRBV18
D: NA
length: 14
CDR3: CASSPPGGVGEQYF
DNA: TGTGCCAGCTCACCACCGGGCGGGGTGGGCGAGCAGTACTTC

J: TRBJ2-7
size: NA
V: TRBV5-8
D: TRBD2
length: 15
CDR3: CASSLAAGGTYEQYF
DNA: TGTGCCAGCAGCTTGGCGGCGGGAGGCACCTACGAGCAGTACTTC

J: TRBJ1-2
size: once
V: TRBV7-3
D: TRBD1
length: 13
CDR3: CASSSRQGSGYTF
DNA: TGTGCCAGCAGCTCCCGACAGGGGTCTGGCTACACCTTC

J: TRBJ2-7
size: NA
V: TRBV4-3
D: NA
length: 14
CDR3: CASSLSQGHYEQYF
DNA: TGCGCCAGCAGCCTAAGCCAGGGACACTACGAGCAGTACTTC

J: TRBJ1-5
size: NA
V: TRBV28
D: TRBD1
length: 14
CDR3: CASIRGQINQPQHF
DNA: TGTGCCAGCATCCGGGGACAGATCAATCAGCCCCAGCATTTT

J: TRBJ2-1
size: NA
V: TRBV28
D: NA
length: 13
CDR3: CASANGRHNEQFF
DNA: TGTGCCAGCGCCAATGGGAGGCACAATGAGCAGTTCTTC

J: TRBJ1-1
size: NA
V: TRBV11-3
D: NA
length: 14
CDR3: CASSQGPGHTEAFF
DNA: TGTGCCAGCAGCCAGGGGCCCGGCCACACTGAAGCTTTCTTT

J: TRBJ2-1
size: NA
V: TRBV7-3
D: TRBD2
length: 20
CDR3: CASSLTGTRSWQGSYNEQFF
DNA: TGTGCCAGCAGCTTAACCGGGACTAGAAGTTGGCAAGGCTCCTACAATGAGCAGTTCTTC

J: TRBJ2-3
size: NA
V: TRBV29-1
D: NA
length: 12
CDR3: CSVDPRTRTQYF
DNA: TGCAGCGTTGACCCCCGGACGAGGACGCAGTATTTT

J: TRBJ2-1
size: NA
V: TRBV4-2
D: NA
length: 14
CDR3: CASSLGFEGNEQFF
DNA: TGTGCCAGCAGCCTGGGCTTTGAAGGCAATGAGCAGTTCTTC

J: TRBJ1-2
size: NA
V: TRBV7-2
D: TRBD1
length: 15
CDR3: CASSRDRTGGYGYTF
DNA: TGTGCCAGCAGCCGTGACAGGACAGGGGGCTATGGCTACACCTTC

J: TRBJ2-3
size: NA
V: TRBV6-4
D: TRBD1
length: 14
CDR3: CASSRTGTSDTQYF
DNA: TGTGCCAGCAGCCGGACAGGGACCTCAGATACGCAGTATTTT

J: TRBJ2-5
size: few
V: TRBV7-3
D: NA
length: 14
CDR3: CASSPGLALGTQYF
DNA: TGTGCCAGCAGTCCGGGACTGGCCCTGGGGACCCAGTACTTC

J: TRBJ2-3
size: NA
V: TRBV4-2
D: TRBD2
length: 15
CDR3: CASCAYSSGDDTQYF
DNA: TGTGCCAGCTGCGCCTACTCTAGCGGGGATGATACGCAGTATTTT

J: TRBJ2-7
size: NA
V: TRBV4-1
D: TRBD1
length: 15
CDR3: CASSTTGGLSYEQYF
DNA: TGCGCCAGCAGCACAACAGGGGGCCTATCCTACGAGCAGTACTTC

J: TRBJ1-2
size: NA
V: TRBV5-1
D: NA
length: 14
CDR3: CASSLDSPNYGYTF
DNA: TGCGCCAGCAGCTTGGACAGCCCCAACTATGGCTACACCTTC

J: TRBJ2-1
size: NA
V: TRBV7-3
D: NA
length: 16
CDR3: CASSSQGSLSYNEQFF
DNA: TGTGCCAGCAGCTCCCAGGGTAGTCTCTCCTACAATGAGCAGTTCTTC

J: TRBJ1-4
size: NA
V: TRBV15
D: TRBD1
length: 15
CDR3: CATSRYRGGDEKLFF
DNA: TGTGCCACCAGCAGATACAGGGGAGGCGATGAAAAACTGTTTTTT

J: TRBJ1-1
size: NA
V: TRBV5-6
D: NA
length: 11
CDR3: CASSLSTEAFF
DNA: TGTGCCAGCAGCCTCAGCACTGAAGCTTTCTTT

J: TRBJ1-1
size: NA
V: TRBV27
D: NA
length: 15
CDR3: CASSRRWTVNTEAFF
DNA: TGTGCCAGCAGTCGCAGATGGACCGTGAACACTGAAGCTTTCTTT